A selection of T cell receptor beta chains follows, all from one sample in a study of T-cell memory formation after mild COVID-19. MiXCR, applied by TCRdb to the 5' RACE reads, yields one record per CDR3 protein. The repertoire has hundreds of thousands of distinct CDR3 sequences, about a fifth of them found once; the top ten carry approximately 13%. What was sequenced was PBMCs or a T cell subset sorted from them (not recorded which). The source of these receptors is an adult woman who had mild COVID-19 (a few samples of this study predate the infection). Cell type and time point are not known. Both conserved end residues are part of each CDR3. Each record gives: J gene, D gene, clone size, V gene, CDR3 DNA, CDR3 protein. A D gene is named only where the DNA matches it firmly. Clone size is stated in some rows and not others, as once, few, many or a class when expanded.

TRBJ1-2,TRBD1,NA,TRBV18,TGTGCCAGCTCACCAAGTAGGGGACAGGGGGAAGGAAGCTATGGCTACACCTTC,CASSPSRGQGEGSYGYTF
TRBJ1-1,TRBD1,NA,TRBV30,TGTGCCTGGAGTGTAGGGCAGGGGGCATTCACTGAAGCTTTCTTT,CAWSVGQGAFTEAFF
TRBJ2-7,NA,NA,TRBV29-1,TGCAGCGTGGTCCTTAGGGATCTCCGTTACTTC,CSVVLRDLRYF
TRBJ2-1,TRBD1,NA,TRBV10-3,TGTGCCATCAGTCCGCTTCAGGGGGCTGAGTACAATGAGCAGTTCTTC,CAISPLQGAEYNEQFF
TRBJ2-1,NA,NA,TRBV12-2,TGTGCAAGACCGGGACAGCCCCGCATGGATGAGCAGTTCTTC,CARPGQPRMDEQFF
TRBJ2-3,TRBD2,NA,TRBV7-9,TGTGCCAGCAGCTTAGTTGTGGCGGGAGCGGGCACAGATACGCAGTATTTT,CASSLVVAGAGTDTQYF
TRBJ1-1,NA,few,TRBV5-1,TGCGCCAGCAGCTTCACTGGGGCTTGGAACACTGAAGCTTTCTTT,CASSFTGAWNTEAFF
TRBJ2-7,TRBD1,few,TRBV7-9,TGTGCCAGCAGCGCCCGGACAGGGGAGACTTCCTACGAGCAGTACTTC,CASSARTGETSYEQYF
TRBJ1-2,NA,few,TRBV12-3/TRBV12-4,TGTGCCAGCAGTTTAGCGGGTCGGGGGGCTAACTATGGCTACACCTTC,CASSLAGRGANYGYTF
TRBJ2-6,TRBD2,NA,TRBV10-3,TGTGCCATCAGTGGGACTAGCGGGGGCCGGGTCTCTTGGGGGGCCAACGTCCTGACTTTC,CAISGTSGGRVSWGANVLTF
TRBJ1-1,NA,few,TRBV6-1,TGTGCCAGCACTCCAATATTCAGGGACACTGAAGCTTTCTTT,CASTPIFRDTEAFF
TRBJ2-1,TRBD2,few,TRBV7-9,TGTGCCAGCAGCCTCCAATGGAAAACGGGACTAGCGGGGGCCTACAATGAGCAGTTCTTC,CASSLQWKTGLAGAYNEQFF
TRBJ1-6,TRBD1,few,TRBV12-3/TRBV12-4,TGTGCCAGCAGGCGGACAGGGGTTTCACCCCTCCACTTT,CASRRTGVSPLHF
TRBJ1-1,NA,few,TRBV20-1,TGCAGTGCTCCTATGGTGACTGAAGCTTTCTTT,CSAPMVTEAFF
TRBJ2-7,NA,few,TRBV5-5,TGTGCCAGCAGCCCGTTTTCGGCGGGGCGTCCCTACGAGCAGTACTTC,CASSPFSAGRPYEQYF
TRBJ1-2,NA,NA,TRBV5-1,TGCGCCAGCAGTCCAACCGTCGACAGGTACTATGGCTACACCTTC,CASSPTVDRYYGYTF
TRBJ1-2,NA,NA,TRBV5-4,TGTGCCAGCACCAAGACAGGCAACTATGGCTACACCTTC,CASTKTGNYGYTF
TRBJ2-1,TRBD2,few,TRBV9,TGTGCCAGCAGCTTTAGCGGGAGGGCGAACAATGAGCAGTTCTTC,CASSFSGRANNEQFF
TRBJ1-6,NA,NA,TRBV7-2,TGTGCCAGCAGCCCCCCCGCGGGGTTTCCCCTCCACTTT,CASSPPAGFPLHF
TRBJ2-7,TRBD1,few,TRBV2,TGTGCCAGCAGTGAATACGGGACAGGTTCCTACGAGCAGTACTTC,CASSEYGTGSYEQYF
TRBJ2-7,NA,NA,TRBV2,TGTGCCAGCAGCGCCCGAATGATAGCGGTCTACGAGCAGTACTTC,CASSARMIAVYEQYF
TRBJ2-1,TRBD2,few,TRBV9,TGTGCCAGCAGCCCCTCCGGGGGGATACCAGTCTCCTACAATGAGCAGTTCTTC,CASSPSGGIPVSYNEQFF
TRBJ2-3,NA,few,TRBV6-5,TGTGCCAGCAGACAGACGGCAGGGACTGCTAGCACAGATACGCAGTATTTT,CASRQTAGTASTDTQYF
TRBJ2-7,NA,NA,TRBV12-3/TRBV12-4,TGTGCCAGCAGTTTTGGTCAGTACCACGAGCAGTACTTC,CASSFGQYHEQYF
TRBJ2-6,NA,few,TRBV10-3,TGTGCCATCAGTCTGAAGGGACCTATCTCTGGGGCCAACGTCCTGACTTTC,CAISLKGPISGANVLTF
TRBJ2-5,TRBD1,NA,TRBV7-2,TGTGCCAGCAGCTTATATCAGGGGGCGGAAGAGACCCAGTACTTC,CASSLYQGAEETQYF
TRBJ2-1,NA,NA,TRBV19,TGTGCCAGTAGTAAGACAGGAAGCTCCTACAATGAGCAGTTCTTC,CASSKTGSSYNEQFF
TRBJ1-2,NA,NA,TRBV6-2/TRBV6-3,TGTGCCAGAAGTTTATATGGAGCCAGAAACTATGGCTACACCTTC,CARSLYGARNYGYTF
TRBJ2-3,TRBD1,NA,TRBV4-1,TGCGCCAGCAGCCAAGGGGACAGGGTCAAAGATACGCAGTATTTT,CASSQGDRVKDTQYF
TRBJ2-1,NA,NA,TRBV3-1,TGTGCCAGCAGCCAAGTGGACAATGAGCAGTTCTTC,CASSQVDNEQFF
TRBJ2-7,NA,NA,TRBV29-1,TGCAGCGTTGAACAGGGGCCCTACGAGCAGTACTTC,CSVEQGPYEQYF
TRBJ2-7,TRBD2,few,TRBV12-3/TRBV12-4,TGTGCCAGCAGTTGGGCTAGCGGGGGCTACGAGCAGTACTTC,CASSWASGGYEQYF
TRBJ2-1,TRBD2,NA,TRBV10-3,TGTGCCATCAGTGTAGGTAGCGGGGGGGCAACCTACAATGAGCAGTTCTTC,CAISVGSGGATYNEQFF
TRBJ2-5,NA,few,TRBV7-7,TGTGCCAGCAGCTTCCCACAGGGACCCCAGTACTTC,CASSFPQGPQYF
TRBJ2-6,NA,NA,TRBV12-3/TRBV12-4,TGTGCCAGCAGTCAGGTGGGAGGGGGGCAACCCTCTGGGGCCAACGTCCTGACTTTC,CASSQVGGGQPSGANVLTF
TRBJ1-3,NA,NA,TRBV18,TGTGCCAGCTCGGTCGGGATCCACTCTGGAAACACCATATATTTT,CASSVGIHSGNTIYF
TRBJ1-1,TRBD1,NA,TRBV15,TGTGCCACCACAGACAGGGGACTGCCTCAAGCTTTCTTT,CATTDRGLPQAFF
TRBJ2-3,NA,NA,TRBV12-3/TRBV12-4,TGTGCCAGCAGTTTAAGTTTGGGGCTAACTATGGGGACAGATACGCAGTATTTT,CASSLSLGLTMGTDTQYF
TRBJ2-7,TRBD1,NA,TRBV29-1,TGCAGCGTTATGACAGGGTTAATGTACGAGCAGTACTTC,CSVMTGLMYEQYF
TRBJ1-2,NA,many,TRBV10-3,TGTGCCAGTTCGGACGGGAACTATGGCTACACCTTC,CASSDGNYGYTF
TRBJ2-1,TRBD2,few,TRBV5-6,TGTGCCAGCAGCACTAGCGGGGCCTATGAGCAGTTCTTC,CASSTSGAYEQFF
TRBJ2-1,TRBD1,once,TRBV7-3,TGTGCCAGCAGCTTAGGTGACAGGGGGCCAAATGAGCAGTTCTTC,CASSLGDRGPNEQFF
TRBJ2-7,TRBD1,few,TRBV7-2,TGTGCCAGCAGAGAAACCCCGGGACAGGGCTACGAGCAGTACTTC,CASRETPGQGYEQYF
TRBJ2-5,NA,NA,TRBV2,TGTGCCAGCAGTGCAGGCCCTGGGGAGACCCAGTACTTC,CASSAGPGETQYF
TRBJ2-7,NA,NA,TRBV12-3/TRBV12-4,TGTGCCAGCAGACCAACAGTGGCGACGTCCTACGAGCAGTACTTC,CASRPTVATSYEQYF
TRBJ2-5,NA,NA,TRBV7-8,TGTGCCAGCATCCCCTTTAGGGGTTTCCGAGAGACCCAGTACTTC,CASIPFRGFRETQYF